This TCR beta chain emerged from a study of shared clonotypes between healthy human individuals. Some clones are missing from TCRdb's copy, which holds only in-frame ones; the method was immunoSEQ multiplex PCR. The table includes roughly 2.1 million clones, roughly 91% detected once. Whole-study findings and limits: The genetic and exposure-history diversity represented was limited by few donors. Naive subsets tended to show greater estimated richness than memory subsets.

Concerning this clone: What it binds is not known.

Naive CD8 cells, CD45RO-negative and positively selected for CCR7, excluded terminally differentiated effector memory CD45RA+ cells. J was trimmed by 10 bases and V by 1 base; bases with no gene match: 18. The CDR3 is made up of 17 amino acids. CDR1 SGHTS and CDR2 YDEGEE come from the germline V gene. What was sequenced was naive CD8+ T cells from PBMCs. The TCR comes from a man aged 18 to 29 in good health. Some clones in this sample may be carry-over from other donors' samples. The V call is TRBV5-8, the J call TRBJ1-1, with 8 bases matching TRBD1. The CDR3 is CASSLPAMGQEKSGAFF. The CDR3 DNA reads as TGTGCCAGCAGCTTGCCAGCCATGGGACAGGAGAAGTCGGGAGCTTTCTTT. Full variable domain (outside the CDR3, taken from reference TRBV5-8 and TRBJ1-1): EAGVTQSPTHLIKTRGQQATLRCSPISGHTSVYWYQQALGLGLQFLLWYDEGEERNRGNFPPRFSGRQFPNYSSELNVNALELEDSALYLCASSLPAMGQEKSGAFFGQGTRLTVV.